A single sample is the source of the 8 T cell receptor beta chains below, sequenced in a study of T cell responses to AZD1222 COVID-19 vaccine. Sequencing was performed with immunoSEQ multiplex PCR; in TCRdb, only in-frame clones are kept and a portion is missing. The sample shows fewer than 150,000 clones, roughly 88% of them seen only once. The sequences come from peripheral blood, collected 28 days after the second AZD1222 dose. All receptors derive from an adult who received the AZD1222 COVID-19 vaccine.

The chain employs TRBV19 and TRBJ2-3; 11 bases agree with TRBD2. This CDR3 spans 16 amino acids. The germline V gene encodes CDR1 LNHDA and CDR2 SQIVND (reference sequence). V shed 1 base and J 3 bases; nucleotides not matched to a gene: 3. The CDR3 DNA follows: TGTGCCAGTAGTATAGGGGTAGCGGGGGGGACAGATACGCAGTATTTT. Amino acids: CASSIGVAGGTDTQYF. The variable domain in full, completed from reference TRBV19 and TRBJ2-3, reads DGGITQSPKYLFRKEGQNVTLSCEQNLNHDAMYWYRQDPGQGLRLIYYSQIVNDFQKGDIAEGYSVSREKKESFPLTVTSAQKNPTAFYLCASSIGVAGGTDTQYFGPGTRLTVL.

V usage is TRBV18 and J usage is TRBJ2-1, with 11 bases lining up with TRBD2. J lost 7 bases, V lost 2 bases, and 7 bases had no gene match. In germline, CDR1 is KGHSH, CDR2 LQKENI. The CDR3 contains 16 residues. The CDR3 region is CASSPISLAGVNEQFF. In DNA form, the CDR3 reads TGTGCCAGCTCACCAATTTCACTAGCGGGAGTAAATGAGCAGTTCTTC.

V gene TRBV10-3 combines with J gene TRBJ2-2; D is uncertain. The V end lost 4 bases, the J end lost 8 bases, and 11 bases lay between the germline ends. Germline-derived CDR1 and CDR2 are ENHRY and SYGVKD. This CDR3 region has 13 residues. Written as DNA, the CDR3 is TGTGCCATCAGTGTCGAACTCCCTGGGGAGCTGTTTTTT. Translation: CAISVELPGELFF.

A remark on this clone: A much larger clone sits a single nucleotide away, making a read error possible. Within the sample, other DNA sequences also encode this same CDR3. The gene calls are TRBV4-2 and TRBJ2-2; 8 bases agree with TRBD2. Germline CDR1 LGHNA, CDR2 YNFKEQ. This CDR3 has 16 amino acids. The CDR3 loop is CASTQHRGGLSGELFF. The CDR3 region has the DNA TGTGCCAGCACCCAACACCGGGGGGGGTTGTCCGGGGAGCTGTTTTTT.

This chain links TRBV6-5 with TRBJ2-5; TRBD2 matches at 14 bases. V shed 7 bases and J 5 bases; nucleotides not matched to a gene: 6. The germline gives CDR1 MNHEY, CDR2 SVGAGI. This CDR3 comprises 15 residues. The CDR3 protein is CASMGTSGSWETQYF. The CDR3 nucleotides are TGTGCCAGCATGGGGACTAGCGGGAGCTGGGAGACCCAGTACTTC.

This chain joins TRBV3-1 (or the pseudogene TRBV3-2) and TRBJ2-1; maybe TRBD2 (5 bases). The germline gives CDR1 LGHDT, CDR2 YNNKEL (reference sequence). V was pared by 4 bases and J by 3 bases, with 10 bases between. This CDR3 comprises 14 residues. The CDR3, as DNA: TGTGCCAGCAGCCCGCGACGGGACTACAATGAGCAGTTCTTC. It is translated as CASSPRRDYNEQFF.

This chain uses TRBV10-3 with TRBJ1-6, with a possible D match to TRBD1 (5 bases). Trimming stripped 3 bases from V and 9 bases from J, with 9 bases between. The CDR3 runs 13 residues. CDR1 ENHRY and CDR2 SYGVKD come from the germline V gene. CDR3 bases: TGTGCCATCAGTGATTCGGGACGTTCACCCCTCCACTTT. Protein sequence: CAISDSGRSPLHF.

The chain employs TRBV2 and TRBJ1-4; D call uncertain. V gave up 7 bases and J gave up 8 bases, with 11 bases separating them. The CDR3 spans 12 residues. Germline CDR1 is SNHLY and CDR2 is FYNNEI. The CDR3 DNA is TGTGCCAGCACCATAAACGGGGAAAAACTGTTTTTT. Translated: CASTINGEKLFF. Full variable domain (rest looked up from reference TRBV2 and TRBJ1-4): EPEVTQTPSHQVTQMGQEVILRCVPISNHLYFYWYRQILGQKVEFLVSFYNNEISEKSEIFDDQFSVERPDGSNFTLKIRSTKLEDSAMYFCASTINGEKLFFGSGTQLSVL.